This T cell receptor beta chain was found in a study of T cells in Graves' hyperthyroidism and ophthalmopathy. Points from the study as a whole: Model-based prediction identified ophthalmopathy a median 6.5 months prior to its onset. Appearing also in blood were most of the thyroid clonotypes expanded above 0.001.

There were TCR beta CDR3 regions amplified from RNA transcripts. The HTBI primer set served for first-round RT-PCR of the TCR CDR3. TCRdb processed the multiplex PCR reads anew with MiXCR; each CDR3 protein has one entry. The profile covers approximately 710,000 distinct CDR3 sequences, with roughly a sixth appearing a single time and 15% taken by the ten largest. Germline CDR1 and CDR2: SEHNR and FQNEAQ (reference sequence). This CDR3 has 17 amino acids. Diagnosis rested on symptoms, serum thyroxine and TRAb, thyroid ultrasound, and orbital computed tomography. This sample holds PBMCs from around 9.9 ml fresh peripheral blood. This clonotype was seen only a few times. What it recognizes is unknown. Its ends do not fully match the called genes, so a read error is possible.

The V and J genes are TRBV7-9 and TRBJ2-7; D is possibly TRBD2 (5 bases). The sequenced sample was blood. The receptor was isolated from a man between 45 and 60 years old with Graves' hyperthyroidism. Here the CDR3 DNA reads TGTGCCAGCAGCCCCCCTGGAGGCGGCTCTTTACCCTACGAACAGTACTTC. Translation: CASSPPGGGSLPYEQYF.